The T cell receptor beta chain under discussion was sequenced for a study of blood T cell repertoires in COVID-19. The protocol was immunoSEQ multiplex PCR, while the TCRdb copy is restricted to in-frame clones and leaves out a portion. Altogether about 49,000 clones are present, approximately 85% being singletons, with the ten largest covering approximately 15%. The V end lost 2 bases, the J end lost 1 base, and 13 bases lay between the germline ends. This CDR3 is built from 17 residues. From germline, CDR1 is SGDLS and CDR2 YYNGEE. This TCR was recovered from a human donor in a cohort sampled during active COVID-19. Sequenced sample: peripheral blood. The chain employs TRBV9 and TRBJ1-6; a weak D match, TRBD1 (6 bases). The CDR3 here is CASSVSQGNSYNSPLHF. CDR3 sequence (DNA): TGTGCCAGCAGCGTGAGCCAGGGGAATTCCTATAATTCACCCCTCCACTTT. Complete variable domain (other parts from reference TRBV9 and TRBJ1-6): DSGVTQTPKHLITATGQRVTLRCSPRSGDLSVYWYQQSLDQGLQFLIQYYNGEERAKGNILERFSAQQFPDLHSELNLSSLELGDSALYFCASSVSQGNSYNSPLHFGNGTRLTVT.